The clone carrying this T cell receptor (beta chain) was recorded once. This sample is part of a study of identical twins. TCRdb reprocessed the 5' RACE reads with MiXCR, giving one entry per CDR3 protein. The data contain about 730,000 distinct CDR3 sequences, 20% to 25% of them singletons. The CDR3 has 15 residues. The V and J ends lost 3 bases and 8 bases respectively, with 17 bases between them. Germline V lookup: CDR1 SGHAT, CDR2 FQNNGV. These data also formed part of another study, on T cells expressing NK-cell markers. That investigation notes: It was from sorted CD3+CD56+NKG2C+, CD3+CD56+NKG2C- and CD3+CD56-NKG2C+ T cells that TCR beta repertoires came. The CD3+CD56-NKG2C+ fraction of a handful of donors was likewise dominated by these clonotypes.

The receptor was derived from a woman between 18 and 30 years old in good health. Sequencing used PBMCs. The chain is built from TRBV11-2 and TRBJ2-4; weak D call: TRBD2 (6 bases). The CDR3 sequence: CASSFWWRVPHIQYF. In nucleotides, the CDR3 is TGTGCCAGCAGCTTCTGGTGGAGGGTTCCTCACATTCAGTACTTC. The entire variable domain, with the rest obtained from reference TRBV11-2 and TRBJ2-4, is as follows: EAGVAQSPRYKIIEKRQSVAFWCNPISGHATLYWYQQILGQGPKLLIQFQNNGVVDDSQLPKDRFSAERLKGVDSTLKIQPAKLEDSAVYLCASSFWWRVPHIQYFGAGTRLSVL.